This T cell receptor beta chain comes out of a study of blood T cell repertoires in COVID-19. Study overall: Samples taken during acute and convalescent COVID-19 were collected in the United States, Italy and Spain. In each case, the material was cDNA or gDNA derived from T cells, B-cell-depleted T cells, or PBMCs.

The count of this clone is one. As processed by the authors: Reference gene primer amplification in the assay estimated nucleated cell counts. Method: immunoSEQ multiplex PCR; TCRdb's copy keeps in-frame clones and lacks some. For V, J and clone size, that table is used; D and trimming come from the DNA. The data show 400,000 to 550,000 clones, with 80% to 90% seen just once and around 4.4% held by the top ten. Sequencing was carried out using peripheral blood. The source is a woman aged 30 to 39 with acute or convalescent COVID-19.

CDR3: CAISESTGAPVFFF. The CDR3 bases are TGTGCCATCAGTGAGTCGACAGGGGCCCCCGTTTTTTTCTTT. The chain employs TRBV10-3 and TRBJ1-1; 8 positions agree with TRBD1. The V and J ends lost 0 bases and 13 bases, in that order; junction bases with no gene match: 10. CDR1 ENHRY and CDR2 SYGVKD come from the germline V gene. The CDR3 extends over 14 amino acids.